Listed here are 3 T cell receptor beta chains from one sample, sequenced in a study of T-cell reconstitution after alpha-beta-depleted transplantation in children. Library preparation (for TCRbeta) was performed with unique molecular identifiers. In TCRdb, the PCR reads were re-called with MiXCR into one record per CDR3 protein. Among around 200,000 distinct CDR3 sequences, 8% to 9.5% were seen once, and the ten largest hold roughly 6.2%. The sequenced sample was PBMCs from the stem cell graft donor, obtained from the stem cell graft. Receptors originate from a human donor who donated a stem cell graft to a child with acute lymphoblastic leukemia.

This clonotype has just a few counts. V gene TRBV3-1 combines with J gene TRBJ1-3; 8 nucleotides line up with TRBD1. The CDR3 is 15 residues long. The ends lost 4 bases at V and 0 bases at J; junction bases unmatched: 2. CDR1 LGHDT and CDR2 YNNKEL come from the germline V gene (reference sequence). DNA for the CDR3: TGTGCCAGCAGCCGGGACAGGACCTCTGGAAACACCATATATTTT. It is translated as CASSRDRTSGNTIYF.

As regards this clonotype: At one of its ends the junction is not consistent with the germline gene, which may arise from a read error. The CDR3 nucleotides read TGTGCCAGCAGAGACACAGGGACGCAACTTGACTTC. Translating gives CASRDTGTQLDF. The chain couples TRBV12-3 or TRBV12-4 to TRBJ1-2; the D gene is possibly TRBD1 (6 bases). This CDR3 is 12 amino acids long.

V gene TRBV13 combines with J gene TRBJ2-7; TRBD2 agrees at 12 bases. CDR3 length equals 15 residues. CDR1 and CDR2 (germline): PRHDT, FYEKMQ (reference sequence). The V segment lost 4 bases and the J segment 6 bases; nucleotides outside the gene matches: 7. CDR3 coding DNA: TGTGCCAGCAGCTCCCCTAGCGGGGGGGCCCGCGAGCAGTACTTC. It yields the protein CASSSPSGGAREQYF.